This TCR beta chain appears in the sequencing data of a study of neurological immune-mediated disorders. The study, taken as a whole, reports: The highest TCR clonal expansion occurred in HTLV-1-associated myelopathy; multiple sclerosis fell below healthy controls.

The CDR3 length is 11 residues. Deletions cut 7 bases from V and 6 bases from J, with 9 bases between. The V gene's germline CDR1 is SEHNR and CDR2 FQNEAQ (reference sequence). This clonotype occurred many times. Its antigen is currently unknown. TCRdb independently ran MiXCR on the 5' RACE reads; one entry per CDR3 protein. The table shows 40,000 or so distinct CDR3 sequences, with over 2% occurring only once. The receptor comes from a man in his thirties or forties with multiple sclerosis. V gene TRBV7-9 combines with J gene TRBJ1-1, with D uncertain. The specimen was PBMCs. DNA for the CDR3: TGTGCCAGCACCAAAGGGTCTGAAGCTTTCTTT. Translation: CASTKGSEAFF.